This TCR beta chain comes out of a study of T cells in Graves' hyperthyroidism and ophthalmopathy. CDR3 length: 16 residues. V lost 6 bases to trimming and J lost 3 bases; unmatched junction nucleotides: 11. General study findings and limits: Most clonotypes that expanded in the thyroid above 0.001 also showed up in blood.

RNA transcripts gave rise to amplified TCR beta CDR3 regions. Researchers ran a first-round RT-PCR on the TCR CDR3 using the HTBI primer set. Using its own MiXCR run on the multiplex PCR reads, TCRdb lists one record per CDR3 protein. The table lists more than 550,000 distinct CDR3 sequences, 15% to 20% of them singletons, with roughly 15% in the top ten. This clonotype was seen many times. Its cognate antigen is unknown. Calling Graves' hyperthyroidism stable meant ophthalmopathy did not progress within 18 months. Clinical symptoms, serum thyroxine, TRAb, thyroid ultrasound and orbital computed tomography established diagnosis.

Sequenced material: blood. This chain uses TRBV12-3 or TRBV12-4 with TRBJ2-7; 10 positions match TRBD2. The TCR was taken from a man between 45 and 60 years old with Graves' hyperthyroidism. This CDR3 is CASSPRIAGGRYEQYF. Here the CDR3 DNA reads TGTGCCAGCAGCCCGAGGATAGCGGGAGGTCGCTACGAGCAGTACTTC.